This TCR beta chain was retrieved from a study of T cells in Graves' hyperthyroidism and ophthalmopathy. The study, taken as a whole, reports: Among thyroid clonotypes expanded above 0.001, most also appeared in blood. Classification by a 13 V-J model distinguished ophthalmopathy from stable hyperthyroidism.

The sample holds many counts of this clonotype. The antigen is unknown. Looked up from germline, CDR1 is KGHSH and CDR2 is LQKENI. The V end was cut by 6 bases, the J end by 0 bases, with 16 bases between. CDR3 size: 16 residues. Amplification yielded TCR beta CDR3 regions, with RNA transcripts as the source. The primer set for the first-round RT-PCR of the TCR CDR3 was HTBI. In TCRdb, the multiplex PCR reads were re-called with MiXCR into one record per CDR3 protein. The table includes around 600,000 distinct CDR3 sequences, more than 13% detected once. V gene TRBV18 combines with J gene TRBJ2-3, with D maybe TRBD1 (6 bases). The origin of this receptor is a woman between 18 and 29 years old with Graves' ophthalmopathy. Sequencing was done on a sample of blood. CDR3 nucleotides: TGTGCCAGCTCTGGCCTTCTGGGACACAGCACAGATACGCAGTATTTT. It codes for CASSGLLGHSTDTQYF.